The rows below give T cell receptor beta chains drawn from one sample of a study of blood T cell repertoires in COVID-19. Method: immunoSEQ multiplex PCR; TCRdb's copy keeps in-frame clones and lacks some. The data show 25,000 or so clones, around 86% seen once. The sequencing sample was made of peripheral blood. These receptors were collected from a woman aged 80 or older with acute or convalescent COVID-19. CDR3s include the opening cysteine and the closing phenylalanine or tryptophan. Each record gives: D gene, J gene, clone size, V gene, CDR3 protein, CDR3 DNA. D genes are given only for firm matches. Size is stated for part of the rows, as once, few or many counts, or as a class when the clone is expanded.

d_call: NA; j_call: TRBJ2-1; clone_size: NA; v_call: TRBV5-6; cdr3_aa: CASSSQFNPYNEQFF; cdr3_nt: TGTGCCAGCTCCTCCCAGTTTAACCCCTACAATGAGCAGTTCTTC
d_call: TRBD2; j_call: TRBJ2-1; clone_size: NA; v_call: TRBV4-1; cdr3_aa: CASSQTPIGGAAEQFF; cdr3_nt: TGCGCCAGCAGCCAGACCCCTATCGGGGGGGCCGCTGAGCAGTTCTTC
d_call: TRBD2; j_call: TRBJ2-3; clone_size: NA; v_call: TRBV5-4; cdr3_aa: CASSSGLAGGEDTQYF; cdr3_nt: TGTGCCAGCAGCTCGGGACTAGCGGGAGGGGAGGATACGCAGTATTTT
d_call: TRBD2; j_call: TRBJ2-1; clone_size: NA; v_call: TRBV28; cdr3_aa: CASRTAGRERYPEQFF; cdr3_nt: TGTGCCAGCAGGACGGCGGGGCGGGAGAGGTACCCTGAGCAGTTCTTC
d_call: NA; j_call: TRBJ2-2; clone_size: NA; v_call: TRBV18; cdr3_aa: CASSPMHLETGELFF; cdr3_nt: TGTGCCAGCTCACCAATGCACCTTGAGACCGGGGAGCTGTTTTTT
d_call: NA; j_call: TRBJ2-3; clone_size: NA; v_call: TRBV4-3; cdr3_aa: CASSQDMSSTQYF; cdr3_nt: TGCGCCAGCAGCCAAGATATGTCGAGTACGCAGTATTTT
d_call: TRBD2; j_call: TRBJ2-5; clone_size: NA; v_call: TRBV3-1/TRBV3-2; cdr3_aa: CASSSGTSGGQETQYF; cdr3_nt: TGTGCCAGCAGCTCGGGGACTAGCGGGGGTCAAGAGACCCAGTACTTC
d_call: TRBD1; j_call: TRBJ1-1; clone_size: few; v_call: TRBV29-1; cdr3_aa: CSVEDIQGAGTEAFF; cdr3_nt: TGCAGCGTTGAAGATATCCAGGGGGCTGGCACTGAAGCTTTCTTT
d_call: NA; j_call: TRBJ1-2; clone_size: few; v_call: TRBV9; cdr3_aa: CASSTELSNGYTF; cdr3_nt: TGTGCCTCGTCGACAGAACTATCCAATGGCTACACCTTC
d_call: NA; j_call: TRBJ2-5; clone_size: NA; v_call: TRBV5-1; cdr3_aa: CASSLGAGPKETQYF; cdr3_nt: TGCGCCAGCAGCTTGGGGGCAGGCCCAAAAGAGACCCAGTACTTC
d_call: NA; j_call: TRBJ1-6; clone_size: NA; v_call: TRBV27; cdr3_aa: CASSSKPGTDAYNSPLHF; cdr3_nt: TGTGCCAGCAGTTCGAAGCCAGGGACTGACGCCTATAATTCACCCCTCCACTTT
d_call: NA; j_call: TRBJ2-3; clone_size: NA; v_call: TRBV2; cdr3_aa: CASIAAFTDTQYF; cdr3_nt: TGTGCCAGCATAGCCGCGTTCACAGATACGCAGTATTTT
d_call: NA; j_call: TRBJ2-3; clone_size: NA; v_call: TRBV5-8; cdr3_aa: CASSLTRYTQYF; cdr3_nt: TGTGCCAGCAGCTTAACCAGATATACGCAGTATTTT
d_call: NA; j_call: TRBJ1-6; clone_size: NA; v_call: TRBV30; cdr3_aa: CAWSTGWDSPLHF; cdr3_nt: TGTGCCTGGTCGACAGGATGGGATTCACCCCTCCACTTT
d_call: NA; j_call: TRBJ2-1; clone_size: NA; v_call: TRBV29-1; cdr3_aa: CSVGVGGKQFF; cdr3_nt: TGCAGCGTAGGAGTCGGTGGTAAACAGTTCTTC
d_call: NA; j_call: TRBJ2-7; clone_size: NA; v_call: TRBV6-6; cdr3_aa: CASSSGTGVYEQYF; cdr3_nt: TGTGCCAGCAGTTCCGGGACGGGGGTGTACGAGCAGTACTTC
d_call: TRBD2; j_call: TRBJ2-2; clone_size: NA; v_call: TRBV30; cdr3_aa: CAWLTATSGRAGELFF; cdr3_nt: TGTGCCTGGCTGACCGCGACTAGCGGGAGGGCGGGGGAGCTGTTTTTT
d_call: NA; j_call: TRBJ2-6; clone_size: NA; v_call: TRBV13; cdr3_aa: CASSLGLSGANVLTF; cdr3_nt: TGTGCCAGCAGCTTAGGACTGTCTGGGGCCAACGTCCTGACTTTC
d_call: NA; j_call: TRBJ1-2; clone_size: NA; v_call: TRBV5-5; cdr3_aa: CASSLIGGSNNYGYTF; cdr3_nt: TGTGCCAGCAGCTTGATTGGGGGGTCAAACAACTATGGCTACACCTTC
d_call: TRBD2; j_call: TRBJ2-1; clone_size: NA; v_call: TRBV7-8; cdr3_aa: CASSSTIAGGPGNEQFF; cdr3_nt: TGTGCCAGCAGCTCGACGATAGCGGGAGGGCCAGGCAATGAGCAGTTCTTC
d_call: NA; j_call: TRBJ1-1; clone_size: NA; v_call: TRBV2; cdr3_aa: CASTLGQNTEAFF; cdr3_nt: TGTGCCAGCACCCTCGGACAGAACACTGAAGCTTTCTTT
d_call: NA; j_call: TRBJ2-3; clone_size: NA; v_call: TRBV9; cdr3_aa: CASSPRGSRGDTQYF; cdr3_nt: TGTGCCAGCAGCCCTCGGGGGAGTAGAGGAGATACGCAGTATTTT
d_call: NA; j_call: TRBJ1-2; clone_size: NA; v_call: TRBV7-2; cdr3_aa: CASSQQGVVSYGYTF; cdr3_nt: TGTGCCAGCAGCCAGCAGGGTGTCGTGTCCTATGGCTACACCTTC
d_call: TRBD1; j_call: TRBJ2-5; clone_size: NA; v_call: TRBV5-4; cdr3_aa: CASSSQGQQETQYF; cdr3_nt: TGTGCCAGCAGCTCACAGGGGCAGCAAGAGACCCAGTACTTC
d_call: TRBD1; j_call: TRBJ2-2; clone_size: NA; v_call: TRBV6-5; cdr3_aa: CASRGRLTGELFF; cdr3_nt: TGTGCCAGTAGGGGGCGGTTGACCGGGGAGCTGTTTTTT
d_call: TRBD2; j_call: TRBJ2-7; clone_size: NA; v_call: TRBV5-4; cdr3_aa: CASSPPAGGSYEQYF; cdr3_nt: TGTGCCAGCAGCCCACCAGCGGGAGGGTCCTACGAGCAGTACTTC
d_call: TRBD2; j_call: TRBJ2-3; clone_size: NA; v_call: TRBV7-2; cdr3_aa: CASSPRLAGSTDTQYF; cdr3_nt: TGTGCCAGCAGCCCACGACTAGCGGGAAGCACAGATACGCAGTATTTT
d_call: NA; j_call: TRBJ2-2; clone_size: NA; v_call: TRBV11-3; cdr3_aa: CASSLTGNTGELFF; cdr3_nt: TGTGCCAGCAGCTTGACGGGGAACACCGGGGAGCTGTTTTTT
d_call: TRBD2; j_call: TRBJ2-1; clone_size: NA; v_call: TRBV6-5; cdr3_aa: CASSYGLAVKQFF; cdr3_nt: TGTGCCAGCAGTTATGGGCTAGCGGTAAAGCAGTTCTTC
d_call: NA; j_call: TRBJ1-2; clone_size: NA; v_call: TRBV6-5; cdr3_aa: CASRQDTGYGYTF; cdr3_nt: TGTGCCAGCAGACAAGATACGGGCTATGGCTACACCTTC
d_call: NA; j_call: TRBJ1-3; clone_size: few; v_call: TRBV19; cdr3_aa: CASVDRPLSGNTIYF; cdr3_nt: TGTGCCAGTGTCGACAGACCTCTCTCTGGAAACACCATATATTTT
d_call: NA; j_call: TRBJ1-6; clone_size: NA; v_call: TRBV3-1/TRBV3-2; cdr3_aa: CASSLVGSYNSPLHF; cdr3_nt: TGTGCCAGCAGCCTTGTCGGGTCCTATAATTCACCCCTCCACTTT
d_call: TRBD2; j_call: TRBJ2-7; clone_size: NA; v_call: TRBV5-1; cdr3_aa: CASRGSGGFHEQYF; cdr3_nt: TGCGCCAGCAGGGGTAGCGGGGGGTTTCACGAGCAGTACTTC
d_call: NA; j_call: TRBJ1-1; clone_size: NA; v_call: TRBV5-5; cdr3_aa: CASSPQPRDTEAFF; cdr3_nt: TGTGCCAGCAGCCCCCAGCCCCGGGACACTGAAGCTTTCTTT
d_call: TRBD1; j_call: TRBJ1-2; clone_size: NA; v_call: TRBV7-2; cdr3_aa: CASSQDRERGYTF; cdr3_nt: TGTGCCAGCAGCCAGGACAGGGAGCGTGGCTACACCTTC
d_call: NA; j_call: TRBJ1-1; clone_size: NA; v_call: TRBV27; cdr3_aa: CASSPYLQGHTEAFF; cdr3_nt: TGTGCCAGCAGTCCTTACCTACAGGGCCACACTGAAGCTTTCTTT
d_call: TRBD2; j_call: TRBJ2-1; clone_size: once; v_call: TRBV5-4; cdr3_aa: CASSRTSGTFNEQFF; cdr3_nt: TGTGCCAGCAGCCGGACTAGCGGGACGTTCAATGAGCAGTTCTTC
d_call: NA; j_call: TRBJ1-6; clone_size: NA; v_call: TRBV30; cdr3_aa: CAWSRERNSPLHF; cdr3_nt: TGTGCCTGGAGTCGGGAGAGGAATTCACCCCTCCACTTT
d_call: TRBD1; j_call: TRBJ1-4; clone_size: NA; v_call: TRBV27; cdr3_aa: CASRWTGGDEKLFF; cdr3_nt: TGTGCCAGCAGGTGGACAGGAGGGGATGAAAAACTGTTTTTT
d_call: NA; j_call: TRBJ2-3; clone_size: NA; v_call: TRBV4-3; cdr3_aa: CASRLDFGTDTQYF; cdr3_nt: TGCGCCAGCAGACTAGATTTTGGCACAGATACGCAGTATTTT
d_call: TRBD2; j_call: TRBJ2-7; clone_size: NA; v_call: TRBV19; cdr3_aa: CASSTGGAGSYEQYF; cdr3_nt: TGTGCCAGTAGTACCGGGGGGGCAGGGTCCTACGAGCAGTACTTC
d_call: NA; j_call: TRBJ2-2; clone_size: NA; v_call: TRBV14; cdr3_aa: CASSQMGSAAPLNTGELFF; cdr3_nt: TGTGCCAGCAGCCAAATGGGTAGCGCGGCCCCCCTGAACACCGGGGAGCTGTTTTTT
d_call: NA; j_call: TRBJ1-1; clone_size: NA; v_call: TRBV7-7; cdr3_aa: CASIVRVEGDCTEAFF; cdr3_nt: TGTGCTAGCATCGTGCGAGTCGAAGGGGATTGCACTGAAGCTTTCTTT
d_call: TRBD1; j_call: TRBJ1-4; clone_size: NA; v_call: TRBV19; cdr3_aa: CASSTPGQGPPKLFF; cdr3_nt: TGTGCCAGTAGTACCCCGGGACAGGGGCCGCCTAAACTGTTTTTT
d_call: NA; j_call: TRBJ1-1; clone_size: NA; v_call: TRBV25-1; cdr3_aa: CASSPVGGTEAFF; cdr3_nt: TGTGCCAGCAGCCCGGTGGGGGGCACTGAAGCTTTCTTT
d_call: NA; j_call: TRBJ2-2; clone_size: NA; v_call: TRBV21-1; cdr3_aa: CASSKGGAYGELFF; cdr3_nt: TGTGCCAGCAGCAAAGGGGGCGCGTACGGGGAGCTGTTTTTT
d_call: TRBD1; j_call: TRBJ2-7; clone_size: NA; v_call: TRBV6-2/TRBV6-3; cdr3_aa: CASSTGEEQYF; cdr3_nt: TGTGCCAGCAGTACAGGGGAAGAGCAGTACTTC
d_call: TRBD2; j_call: TRBJ2-5; clone_size: NA; v_call: TRBV19; cdr3_aa: CASHSSGRGGETQYF; cdr3_nt: TGTGCCAGCCATTCTAGCGGGAGGGGTGGGGAGACCCAGTACTTC
d_call: NA; j_call: TRBJ2-7; clone_size: NA; v_call: TRBV6-5; cdr3_aa: CASSGGPGSSYEQYF; cdr3_nt: TGTGCCAGCAGCGGGGGTCCAGGCAGCTCCTACGAGCAGTACTTC
d_call: NA; j_call: TRBJ1-1; clone_size: NA; v_call: TRBV11-2; cdr3_aa: CASSLDQLAGSSEAFF; cdr3_nt: TGTGCCAGCAGCTTAGACCAACTGGCGGGTAGTAGTGAAGCTTTCTTT
d_call: NA; j_call: TRBJ2-1; clone_size: NA; v_call: TRBV14; cdr3_aa: CASSQLGASRNEQFF; cdr3_nt: TGTGCCAGCAGCCAACTTGGGGCTTCCAGAAATGAGCAGTTCTTC
d_call: NA; j_call: TRBJ1-2; clone_size: once; v_call: TRBV6-1; cdr3_aa: CASSDRGRGYTF; cdr3_nt: TGTGCCAGCAGTGACAGGGGTCGGGGCTACACCTTC
d_call: TRBD2; j_call: TRBJ2-3; clone_size: NA; v_call: TRBV7-9; cdr3_aa: CASSFSGTADTQYF; cdr3_nt: TGTGCCAGCAGCTTCAGCGGGACCGCAGATACGCAGTATTTT
d_call: TRBD1; j_call: TRBJ1-5; clone_size: NA; v_call: TRBV4-2; cdr3_aa: CASSQGGTGFQPQHF; cdr3_nt: TGTGCCAGCAGCCAGGGAGGGACAGGGTTTCAGCCCCAGCATTTT
d_call: NA; j_call: TRBJ2-1; clone_size: few; v_call: TRBV23-1; cdr3_aa: CASRLIQGSSYNEQFF; cdr3_nt: TGCGCCAGCAGGCTCATACAGGGCAGCTCCTACAATGAGCAGTTCTTC
d_call: TRBD1; j_call: TRBJ1-2; clone_size: NA; v_call: TRBV6-1; cdr3_aa: CASSETGAGGYTF; cdr3_nt: TGTGCCAGCAGTGAAACAGGGGCGGGTGGCTACACCTTC
d_call: NA; j_call: TRBJ1-1; clone_size: NA; v_call: TRBV11-2; cdr3_aa: CASSLQDSWATEAFF; cdr3_nt: TGTGCCAGCAGCCTCCAGGACAGCTGGGCCACTGAAGCTTTCTTT
d_call: NA; j_call: TRBJ2-4; clone_size: once; v_call: TRBV10-3; cdr3_aa: CAISESSEVDIQYF; cdr3_nt: TGTGCCATCAGTGAGTCGAGTGAAGTGGACATTCAGTACTTC
d_call: TRBD1; j_call: TRBJ2-7; clone_size: NA; v_call: TRBV5-5; cdr3_aa: CASSLGTGRFGVGYEQYF; cdr3_nt: TGTGCCAGCAGCTTAGGGACAGGGAGGTTTGGGGTCGGCTACGAGCAGTACTTC
d_call: TRBD1; j_call: TRBJ2-7; clone_size: once; v_call: TRBV11-2; cdr3_aa: CASSLDGTGRDEQYF; cdr3_nt: TGTGCCAGCAGCTTAGACGGGACAGGTCGGGATGAGCAGTACTTC